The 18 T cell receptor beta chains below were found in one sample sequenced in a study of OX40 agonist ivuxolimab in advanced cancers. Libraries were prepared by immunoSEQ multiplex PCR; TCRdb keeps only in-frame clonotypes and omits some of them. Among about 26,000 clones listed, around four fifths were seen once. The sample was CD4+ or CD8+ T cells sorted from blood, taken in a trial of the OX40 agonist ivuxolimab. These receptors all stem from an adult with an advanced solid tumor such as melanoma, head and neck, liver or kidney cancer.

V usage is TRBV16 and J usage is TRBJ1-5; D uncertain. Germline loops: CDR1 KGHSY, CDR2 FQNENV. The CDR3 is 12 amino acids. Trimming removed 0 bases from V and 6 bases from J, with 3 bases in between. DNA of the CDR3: TGTGCCAGCAGCCAATCACCTCAGCCCCAGCATTTT. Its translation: CASSQSPQPQHF.

The CDR3 loop is CAIRTDTQYF. Written as DNA, the CDR3 is TGTGCCATTCGGACAGATACGCAGTATTTT. This chain connects TRBV2 to TRBJ2-3; unclear D gene. Between the trimmed V and J ends, which lost 10 bases and 3 bases, there was a span of 5 bases. Germline CDR1 reads SNHLY; CDR2 reads FYNNEI. The CDR3 has 10 residues.

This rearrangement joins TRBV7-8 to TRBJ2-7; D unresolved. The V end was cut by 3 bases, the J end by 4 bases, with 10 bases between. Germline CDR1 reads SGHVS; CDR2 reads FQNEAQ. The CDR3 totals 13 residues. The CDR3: CASSFGQNYEQYF. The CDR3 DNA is TGTGCCAGCAGCTTCGGGCAGAATTACGAGCAGTACTTC. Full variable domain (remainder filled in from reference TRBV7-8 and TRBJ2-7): GAGVSQSPRYKVAKRGQDVALRCDPISGHVSLFWYQQALGQGPEFLTYFQNEAQLDKSGLPSDRFFAERPEGSVSTLKIQRTQQEDSAVYLCASSFGQNYEQYFGPGTRLTVT.

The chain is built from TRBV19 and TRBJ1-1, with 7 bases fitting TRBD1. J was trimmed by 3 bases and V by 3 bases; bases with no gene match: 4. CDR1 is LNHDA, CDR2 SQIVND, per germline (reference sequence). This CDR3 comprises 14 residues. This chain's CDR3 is CASSIGTAHTEAFF. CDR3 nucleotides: TGTGCCAGTAGTATCGGGACAGCACACACTGAAGCTTTCTTT.

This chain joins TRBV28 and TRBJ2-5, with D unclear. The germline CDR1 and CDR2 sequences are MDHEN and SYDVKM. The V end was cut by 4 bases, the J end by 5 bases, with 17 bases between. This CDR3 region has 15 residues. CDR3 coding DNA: TGTGCCAGCAGTTCCCTTGGACCGATTCAGGAGACCCAGTACTTC. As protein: CASSSLGPIQETQYF.

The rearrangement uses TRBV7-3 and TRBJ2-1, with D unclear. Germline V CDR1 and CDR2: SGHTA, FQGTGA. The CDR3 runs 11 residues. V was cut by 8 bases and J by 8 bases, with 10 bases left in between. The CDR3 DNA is TGTGCCAGCTCAGTAGGAGATGAGCAGTTCTTC. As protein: CASSVGDEQFF.

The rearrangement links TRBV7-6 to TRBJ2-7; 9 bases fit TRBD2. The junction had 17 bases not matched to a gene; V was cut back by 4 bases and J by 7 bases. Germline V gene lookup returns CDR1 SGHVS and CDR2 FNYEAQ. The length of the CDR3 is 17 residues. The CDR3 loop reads CASSSSQGFRTSEEQYF. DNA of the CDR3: TGTGCCAGCAGCTCATCCCAGGGATTCCGGACTAGCGAAGAGCAGTACTTC.

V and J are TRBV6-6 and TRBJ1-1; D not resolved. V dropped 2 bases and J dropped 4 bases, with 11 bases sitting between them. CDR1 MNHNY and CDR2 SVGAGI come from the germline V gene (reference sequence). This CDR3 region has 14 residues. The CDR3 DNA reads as TGTGCCAGCAGTTACACGGGTACGGGCACTGAAGCTTTCTTT. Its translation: CASSYTGTGTEAFF.

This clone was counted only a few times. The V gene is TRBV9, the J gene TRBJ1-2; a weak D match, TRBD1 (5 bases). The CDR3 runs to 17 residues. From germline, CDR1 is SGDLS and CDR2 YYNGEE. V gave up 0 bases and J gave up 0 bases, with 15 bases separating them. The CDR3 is CASSVGQKPVANYGYTF. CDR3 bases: TGTGCCAGCAGCGTAGGACAGAAACCGGTGGCTAACTATGGCTACACCTTC.

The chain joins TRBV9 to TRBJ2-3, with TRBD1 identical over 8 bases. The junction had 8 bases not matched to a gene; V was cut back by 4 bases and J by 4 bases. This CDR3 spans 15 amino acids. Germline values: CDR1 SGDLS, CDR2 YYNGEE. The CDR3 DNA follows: TGTGCCAGCAGCCCTCCCGGGACAGGCCCAGATACGCAGTATTTT. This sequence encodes CASSPPGTGPDTQYF.

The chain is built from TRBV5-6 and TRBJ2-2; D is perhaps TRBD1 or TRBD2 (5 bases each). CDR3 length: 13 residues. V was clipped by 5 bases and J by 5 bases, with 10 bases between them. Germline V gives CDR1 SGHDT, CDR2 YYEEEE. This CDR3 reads CASSWGSTGELFF. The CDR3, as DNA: TGTGCCAGCAGTTGGGGGTCGACCGGGGAGCTGTTTTTT.

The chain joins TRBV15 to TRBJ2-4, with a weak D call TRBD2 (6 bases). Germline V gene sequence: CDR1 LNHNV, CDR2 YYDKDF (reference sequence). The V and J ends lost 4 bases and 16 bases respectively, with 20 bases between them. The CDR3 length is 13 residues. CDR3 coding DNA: TGTGCCACCAGCAAAGGTCAACTCCGGGACTCCTACTTC. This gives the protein CATSKGQLRDSYF.

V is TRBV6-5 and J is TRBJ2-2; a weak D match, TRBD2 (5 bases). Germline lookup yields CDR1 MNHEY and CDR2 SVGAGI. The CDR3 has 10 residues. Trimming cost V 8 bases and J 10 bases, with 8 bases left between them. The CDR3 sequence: CASEGEELFF. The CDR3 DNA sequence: TGTGCCAGCGAGGGAGAGGAGCTGTTTTTT.

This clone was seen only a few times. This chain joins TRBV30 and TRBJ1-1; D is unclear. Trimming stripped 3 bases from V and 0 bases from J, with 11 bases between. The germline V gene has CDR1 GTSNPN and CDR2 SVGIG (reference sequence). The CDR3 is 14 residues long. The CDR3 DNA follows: TGTGCCTGGAGCAAAGGGCCATTGAACACTGAAGCTTTCTTT. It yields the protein CAWSKGPLNTEAFF.

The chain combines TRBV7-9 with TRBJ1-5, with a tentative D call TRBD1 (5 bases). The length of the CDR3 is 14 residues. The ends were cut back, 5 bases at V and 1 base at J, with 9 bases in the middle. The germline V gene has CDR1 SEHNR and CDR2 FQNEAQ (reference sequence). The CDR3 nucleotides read TGTGCCAGCAGCCCAGGGTGGAGCAATCAGCCCCAGCATTTT. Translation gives CASSPGWSNQPQHF.

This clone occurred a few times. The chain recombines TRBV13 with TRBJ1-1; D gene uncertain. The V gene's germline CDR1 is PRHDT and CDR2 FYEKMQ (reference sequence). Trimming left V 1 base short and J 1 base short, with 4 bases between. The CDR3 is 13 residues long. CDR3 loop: CASSLARNTEAFF. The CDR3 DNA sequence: TGTGCCAGCAGCTTAGCCAGGAACACTGAAGCTTTCTTT. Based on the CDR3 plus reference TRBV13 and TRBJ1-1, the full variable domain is AAGVIQSPRHLIKEKRETATLKCYPIPRHDTVYWYQQGPGQDPQFLISFYEKMQSDKGSIPDRFSAQQFSDYHSELNMSSLELGDSALYFCASSLARNTEAFFGQGTRLTVV.

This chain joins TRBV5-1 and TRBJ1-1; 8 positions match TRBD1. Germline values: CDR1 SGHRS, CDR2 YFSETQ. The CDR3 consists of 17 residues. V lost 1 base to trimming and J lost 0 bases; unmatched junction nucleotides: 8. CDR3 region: CASSLMAGGIMNTEAFF. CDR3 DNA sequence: TGCGCCAGCAGCTTGATGGCAGGGGGCATCATGAACACTGAAGCTTTCTTT.

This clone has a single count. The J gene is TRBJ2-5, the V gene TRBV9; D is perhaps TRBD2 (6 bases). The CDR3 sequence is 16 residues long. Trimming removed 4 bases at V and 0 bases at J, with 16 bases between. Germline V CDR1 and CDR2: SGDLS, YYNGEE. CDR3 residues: CASSIYPGGNQETQYF. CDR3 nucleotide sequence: TGTGCCAGCAGCATCTATCCAGGAGGGAACCAAGAGACCCAGTACTTC.